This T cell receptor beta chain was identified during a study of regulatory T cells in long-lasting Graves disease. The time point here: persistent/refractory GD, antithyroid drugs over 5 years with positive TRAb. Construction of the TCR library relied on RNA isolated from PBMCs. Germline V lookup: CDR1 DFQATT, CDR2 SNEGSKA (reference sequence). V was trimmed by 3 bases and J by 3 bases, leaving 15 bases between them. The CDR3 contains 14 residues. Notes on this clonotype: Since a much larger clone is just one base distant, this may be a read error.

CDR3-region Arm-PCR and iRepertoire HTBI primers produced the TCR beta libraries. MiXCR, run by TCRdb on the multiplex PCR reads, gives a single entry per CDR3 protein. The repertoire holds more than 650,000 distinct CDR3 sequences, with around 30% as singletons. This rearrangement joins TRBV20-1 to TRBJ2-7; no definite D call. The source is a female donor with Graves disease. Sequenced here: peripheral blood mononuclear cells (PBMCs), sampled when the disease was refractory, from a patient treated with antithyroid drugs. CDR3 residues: CSARSTTNDYEQYF. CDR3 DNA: TGCAGTGCTAGGTCAACAACGAACGACTACGAGCAGTACTTC.